Below, 25 T cell receptor beta chains from the same sample are listed, as sequenced in a study of blood T cell repertoires in COVID-19. The repertoire was sequenced with immunoSEQ multiplex PCR; TCRdb's copy has only in-frame clones and lacks some. The data show roughly 250,000 clones, with about 90% seen just once and 3% to 4.5% held by the top ten. Sample: peripheral blood. These receptors all stem from a woman aged 40 to 50 with acute or convalescent COVID-19.

CDR3 protein: CATQTGTSNTEAFF. As DNA, the CDR3 is TGTGCCACGCAGACCGGGACATCGAACACTGAAGCTTTCTTT. This rearrangement joins TRBV25-1 to TRBJ1-1; D is perhaps TRBD1 (6 bases). The CDR3 is 14 residues long. Trimming removed 10 bases at V and 1 base at J, with 16 bases between. CDR1 is MGHDK, CDR2 SYGVNS, per germline.

V is TRBV5-1 and J is TRBJ1-3, with a weak D call TRBD1 (5 bases). CDR1 and CDR2 from the germline V gene are SGHRS and YFSETQ. With 4 bases removed from V and 4 bases from J, the gap between germline ends came to 15 bases. This CDR3 is built from 15 residues. The chain's CDR3 is CASSTGGVEGNTIYF. The CDR3 nucleotides are TGCGCCAGCAGCACGGGAGGGGTAGAAGGAAACACCATATATTTT.

The V call is TRBV7-3, the J call TRBJ2-1; 11 nucleotides line up with TRBD2. V lost 4 bases and J lost 5; bases outside the gene matches: 1. CDR3 length: 14 amino acids. CDR1 and CDR2 (germline): SGHTA, FQGTGA. CDR3 region: CASSSGLADNEQFF. The CDR3 bases are TGTGCCAGCAGCTCGGGACTAGCGGACAATGAGCAGTTCTTC.

As for this clone: One end of the junction is discordant with germline, which a read error may explain. The rearrangement joins TRBV10-3 to TRBJ2-6, with D perhaps assigned TRBD1 or TRBD2 (5 bases each). The CDR3 has 15 amino acids. CDR1 is ENHRY, CDR2 SYGVKD, per germline. CDR3 sequence reads: CVISEGQQGANVLTF. The DNA of the CDR3 is TGTGTCATCAGTGAGGGGCAACAGGGGGCCAACGTCCTGACTTTC.

This rearrangement joins TRBV29-1 to TRBJ1-1; D gene unclear. From germline, CDR1 is SQVTM and CDR2 ANQGSEA. Trimming cost V 4 bases and J 0 bases, with 6 bases left between them. The CDR3 is made up of 12 amino acids. This CDR3 is CSVVGVNTEAFF. The CDR3 DNA is TGCAGCGTTGTGGGAGTGAACACTGAAGCTTTCTTT.

About this clone itself: The germline gene is not matched at one end of the junction; a read error may be the cause. The V and J genes are TRBV29-1 and TRBJ1-2, with 7 bases aligning to TRBD1. This CDR3 contains 8 residues. CDR1 is SQVTM and CDR2 is ANQGSEA in the germline V gene. The CDR3 protein is CSVGTGLF. The CDR3 DNA sequence: TGCAGCGTTGGGACAGGTCTCTTC.

J is TRBJ1-1 and V is TRBV19; TRBD1 agrees at 9 bases. Germline assignment: CDR1 LNHDA and CDR2 SQIVND (reference sequence). The length of the CDR3 is 16 residues. With V trimmed by 6 bases and J by 0 bases, 8 bases remained unmatched. The CDR3 spells CASRSLQGAMNTEAFF. The CDR3 DNA reads TGTGCCAGTAGGTCCTTACAGGGGGCGATGAACACTGAAGCTTTCTTT.

The chain uses TRBV29-1 and TRBJ1-1; TRBD1 matches 7 bases. CDR1 and CDR2 (germline): SQVTM, ANQGSEA. This CDR3 region has 13 residues. Germline trimming cut 7 bases from V and 3 bases from J; bases unmatched to any gene: 8. The CDR3 reads CSAYTGTDTEAFF. Here the CDR3 DNA reads TGCAGCGCTTATACCGGGACAGACACTGAAGCTTTCTTT.

The chain couples TRBV5-1 to TRBJ1-4; 10 nucleotides align to TRBD1. This CDR3 has 16 residues. Germline V gene sequence: CDR1 SGHRS, CDR2 YFSETQ. V trimming: 4 bases; J trimming: 2 bases; junction bases outside the gene matches: 5. The CDR3 loop reads CASSRQGATTNEKLFF. The CDR3 bases are TGCGCCAGCAGCAGACAGGGGGCAACGACTAATGAAAAACTGTTTTTT. The whole variable domain, filled in from reference TRBV5-1 and TRBJ1-4, reads KAGVTQTPRYLIKTRGQQVTLSCSPISGHRSVSWYQQTPGQGLQFLFEYFSETQRNKGNFPGRFSGRQFSNSRSEMNVSTLELGDSALYLCASSRQGATTNEKLFFGSGTQLSVL.

The chain employs TRBV9 and TRBJ2-1; 7 bases map to TRBD2. CDR1 and CDR2 (germline): SGDLS, YYNGEE. The CDR3 runs to 10 residues. V lost 7 bases, J lost 8 bases, and 0 bases stayed unmatched. The CDR3: CASGRDEQFF. The CDR3 DNA reads TGTGCCAGCGGGAGGGATGAGCAGTTCTTC.

The chain links TRBV12-3 or TRBV12-4 to TRBJ1-3, with D perhaps matching TRBD1 (6 bases). The CDR3 runs 13 residues. V was cut by 8 bases and J by 8 bases, with 16 bases left in between. CDR3 sequence: CASLRGGLHTIYF. As DNA, the CDR3 is TGTGCCAGCCTCCGGGGGGGCCTACACACCATATATTTT.

The chain's CDR3 is CASSGDLAGSIYNEQFF. In DNA form, the CDR3 reads TGTGCCAGCAGCGGCGATTTAGCGGGGAGCATCTACAATGAGCAGTTCTTC. The chain employs TRBV9 and TRBJ2-1, with 8 nucleotides matching TRBD2. The germline V gene has CDR1 SGDLS and CDR2 YYNGEE. This CDR3 comprises 17 residues. Losses at the gene ends were 3 bases for V and 3 bases for J; bases not matched to a gene: 11.

The chain combines TRBV10-3 with TRBJ2-3; tentative D call: TRBD2 (6 bases). CDR3 size: 15 residues. The germline V gene encodes CDR1 ENHRY and CDR2 SYGVKD. Deletions cut 4 bases from V and 0 bases from J, with 11 bases between. The CDR3 region is CAISGGEISTDTQYF. Written as DNA, the CDR3 is TGTGCCATCAGTGGCGGGGAGATTAGCACAGATACGCAGTATTTT.

The table lists this clone with a few counts. V is TRBV6-5 and J is TRBJ1-2; TRBD1 matches 8 bases. This CDR3 has 14 residues. With 2 bases clipped from V and 7 bases from J, the junction kept 6 bases outside the gene matches. Germline CDR1 MNHEY, CDR2 SVGAGI. Here the CDR3 reads CASSYDQGAVGYTF. The CDR3 region has the DNA TGTGCCAGCAGTTACGACCAGGGGGCAGTTGGCTACACCTTC.

The chain links TRBV6-5 to TRBJ1-5, with D maybe TRBD1 (5 bases). Germline assignment: CDR1 MNHEY and CDR2 SVGAGI. CDR3 length: 15 amino acids. V was cut by 6 bases and J by 6 bases, with 18 bases left in between. The CDR3 here is CASRLQESRSQPQHF. CDR3 nucleotide sequence: TGTGCCAGCAGGTTACAGGAAAGTAGAAGTCAGCCCCAGCATTTT.

The chain uses TRBV5-1 and TRBJ2-3; D unresolved. The V gene lost 3 bases and the J gene lost 4 bases, with 15 bases spanning the gap. CDR1 and CDR2 (germline): SGHRS, YFSETQ. The CDR3 spans 15 residues. CDR3 region: CASSSINIQADTQYF. CDR3 sequence (DNA): TGCGCCAGCAGCTCCATCAATATCCAGGCAGATACGCAGTATTTT.

CDR3 in DNA: TGTGCCAGCTCCAGGGGTGGTGGCAGGGCAGAGACCCAGTACTTC. Translating gives CASSRGGGRAETQYF. V is TRBV6-6 and J is TRBJ2-5; TRBD1 might be the D (6 bases). The V gene's germline CDR1 is MNHNY and CDR2 SVGAGI (reference sequence). The germline V and J ends were trimmed by 8 bases and 4 bases, with 20 bases remaining between them. This CDR3 region has 15 residues.

V usage is TRBV10-2 and J usage is TRBJ1-5; TRBD1 agrees at 11 bases. Trimming removed 6 bases from V and 4 bases from J; junction bases left unmatched: 5. Germline-derived CDR1 and CDR2 are WSHSY and SAAADI. The CDR3 loop spans 15 amino acids. DNA of the CDR3: TGCGCCAGCAGGGGGGGACAGGGGGGTAATCAGCCCCAGCATTTT. Residues: CASRGGQGGNQPQHF.

V and J are TRBV19 and TRBJ1-2, with 11 bases fitting TRBD1. The CDR3 has 15 amino acids. Germline assignment: CDR1 LNHDA and CDR2 SQIVND (reference sequence). Trimming took 10 bases from V and 4 from J; bases not matched to a gene: 11. The CDR3 DNA reads as TGTGCCACCACGGACAGGGGGCGCGGGGTCTATGGCTACACCTTC. Translating gives CATTDRGRGVYGYTF. The whole variable domain, remainder taken from reference TRBV19 and TRBJ1-2, is DGGITQSPKYLFRKEGQNVTLSCEQNLNHDAMYWYRQDPGQGLRLIYYSQIVNDFQKGDIAEGYSVSREKKESFPLTVTSAQKNPTAFYLCATTDRGRGVYGYTFGSGTRLTVV.

The chain joins TRBV5-4 to TRBJ2-3; D not certain. The CDR3 covers 16 residues. Trimming cost V 0 bases and J 1 base, with 12 bases left between them. Germline V gives CDR1 SGHNT, CDR2 YYREEE (reference sequence). For the CDR3, the DNA is TGTGCCAGCAGCTTGGTGGGCACCTGGGGCACAGATACGCAGTATTTT. It encodes CASSLVGTWGTDTQYF.

This chain connects TRBV11-2 to TRBJ1-1, with 10 bases lining up with TRBD1. The CDR3 length is 13 residues. J gave up 0 bases and V 8 bases, and 0 bases lay outside the gene matches. CDR1 is SGHAT, CDR2 FQNNGV, per germline. The CDR3 coding sequence is TGTGCCAGCGGACAGGGGGTGAACACTGAAGCTTTCTTT. Amino acid sequence: CASGQGVNTEAFF.

This chain uses TRBV5-1 with TRBJ1-2; D might be TRBD1 (6 bases). Trimming stripped 5 bases from V and 1 base from J, with 12 bases between. CDR1 and CDR2 (germline): SGHRS, YFSETQ. This CDR3 is built from 14 residues. CDR3 in amino acids: CASRARQVNYGYTF. The DNA of the CDR3 is TGCGCCAGCAGGGCCCGACAGGTTAACTATGGCTACACCTTC.

This rearrangement joins TRBV6-5 to TRBJ1-4; the D is unclear. The germline V gene encodes CDR1 MNHEY and CDR2 SVGAGI. The CDR3 is made up of 14 amino acids. Trimming left V 6 bases short and J 4 bases short, with 12 bases between. The CDR3 region has the DNA TGTGCCAGCAGGACCTCGAGACTTAATGAAAAACTGTTTTTT. Translation: CASRTSRLNEKLFF.

The rearrangement links TRBV5-6 to TRBJ2-2; D possibly corresponds to TRBD1 (5 bases). Looked up from germline, CDR1 is SGHDT and CDR2 is YYEEEE. The V gene lost 2 bases and the J gene lost 6 bases, with 14 bases spanning the gap. This CDR3 spans 15 amino acids. The CDR3 DNA reads as TGTGCCAGCAGCTTTTGGACATTGCTTGCCGGGGAGCTGTTTTTT. The encoded protein is CASSFWTLLAGELFF.

This rearrangement joins TRBV14 to TRBJ1-3; TRBD1 might be the D (6 bases). The germline gives CDR1 SGHDN, CDR2 FVKESK. There are 13 residues in the CDR3. V gave up 8 bases and J gave up 6 bases, with 14 bases separating them. CDR3 region: CASQGLGQNTIYF. The DNA for the CDR3 is TGTGCCAGCCAGGGGTTGGGGCAAAACACCATATATTTT. The full variable domain, completed using reference TRBV14 and TRBJ1-3, is EAGVTQFPSHSVIEKGQTVTLRCDPISGHDNLYWYRRVMGKEIKFLLHFVKESKQDESGMPNNRFLAERTGGTYSTLKVQPAELEDSGVYFCASQGLGQNTIYFGEGSWLTVV.